Here is one T cell receptor (beta chain) with its context. Antigen: not known. TRB was amplified from roughly 250 ng of peripheral blood genomic DNA per sample. The sample is drawn from a study of T cell clusters in autoimmune cytopenias. Study-level results: The T cell clusters were defined only in silico, without experimental functional validation.

Multiplex touch-down PCR amplified TRB using TRB-A and TRB-B pools in one tube. No DNA is given; TCRdb re-called the multiplex PCR reads and lists each CDR3 protein once. This sample's table has several thousand distinct CDR3 sequences. CDR3 size: 14 residues. The V gene's germline CDR1 is MNHEY and CDR2 SVGEGT. These same records also appear under a second study, on T cell repertoires in aging, cancer and after chemotherapy. From that report: No conclusions about immunological memory after chemotherapy can be drawn from the repertoire data.

This sequence originates from a human donor in good health. The chain employs TRBV6-2 or TRBV6-3 and TRBJ2-2. Input material: peripheral blood. Here the CDR3 reads CASSYITATGELFF.